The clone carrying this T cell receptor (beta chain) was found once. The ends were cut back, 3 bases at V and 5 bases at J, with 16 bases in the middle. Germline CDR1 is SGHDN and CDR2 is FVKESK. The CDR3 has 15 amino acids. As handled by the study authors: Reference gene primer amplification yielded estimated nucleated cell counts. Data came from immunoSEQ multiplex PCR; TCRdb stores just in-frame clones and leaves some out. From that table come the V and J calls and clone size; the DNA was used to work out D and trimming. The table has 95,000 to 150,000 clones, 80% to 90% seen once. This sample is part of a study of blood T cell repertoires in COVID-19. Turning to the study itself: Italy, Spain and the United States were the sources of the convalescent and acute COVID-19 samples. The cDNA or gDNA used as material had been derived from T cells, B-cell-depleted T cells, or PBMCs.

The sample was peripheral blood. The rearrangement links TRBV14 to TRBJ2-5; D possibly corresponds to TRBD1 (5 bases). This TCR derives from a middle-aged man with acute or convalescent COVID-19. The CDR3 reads CASSQLTGSGETQYF. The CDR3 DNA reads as TGTGCCAGCAGCCAGCTGACCGGGTCAGGGGAGACCCAGTACTTC.